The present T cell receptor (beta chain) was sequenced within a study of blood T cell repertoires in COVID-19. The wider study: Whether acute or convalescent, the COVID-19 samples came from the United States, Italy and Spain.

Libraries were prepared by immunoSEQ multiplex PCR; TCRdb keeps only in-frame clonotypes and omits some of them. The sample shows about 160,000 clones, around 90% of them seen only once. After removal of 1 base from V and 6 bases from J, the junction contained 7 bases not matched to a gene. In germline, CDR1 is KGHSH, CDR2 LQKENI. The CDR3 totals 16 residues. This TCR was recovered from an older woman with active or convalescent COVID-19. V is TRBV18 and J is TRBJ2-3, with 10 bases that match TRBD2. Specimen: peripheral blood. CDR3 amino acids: CASSPRGSGGLDTQYF. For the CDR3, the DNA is TGTGCCAGCTCACCACGAGGTAGCGGGGGGCTGGATACGCAGTATTTT.